A selection of T cell receptor beta chains follows, all from one sample in a study of blood T cell repertoires in COVID-19. The repertoire was sequenced with immunoSEQ multiplex PCR; TCRdb's copy has only in-frame clones and lacks some. The table records around 250,000 clones, around nine tenths of them present only once. Sequenced sample: peripheral blood. The receptors derive from a woman aged 35 to 49 who had recovered from COVID-19. The CDR3 runs from the conserved cysteine through the conserved F or W. A D gene is named only where the DNA matches it firmly. Part of the rows lack a size; the others show once, few, many or a class for expanded clones.

d_call	clone_size	v_call	j_call	cdr3_aa	cdr3_nt
-	-	TRBV19	TRBJ2-1	CASSSGYLSNEQFF	TGTGCCAGTAGTAGCGGGTACCTGAGTAATGAGCAGTTCTTC
-	-	TRBV11-3	TRBJ1-5	CASSLGGLDQPQHF	TGTGCCAGCAGCTTGGGGGGGCTCGATCAGCCCCAGCATTTT
-	-	TRBV11-2	TRBJ2-1	CASSFGTGDNEQFF	TGTGCCAGCAGCTTTGGAACGGGAGACAATGAGCAGTTCTTC
TRBD2	-	TRBV5-4	TRBJ2-7	CASSPQGLAGTYEQYF	TGTGCCAGCAGCCCCCAAGGACTAGCGGGAACCTACGAGCAGTACTTC
-	-	TRBV4-1	TRBJ2-5	CASSPRSLREGGPQETQYF	TGCGCCAGCAGCCCGCGCAGCCTCCGAGAAGGGGGTCCCCAAGAGACCCAGTACTTC
TRBD1	-	TRBV2	TRBJ2-2	CASRERPGQTSRGTGELFF	TGTGCCAGCAGAGAACGTCCGGGACAGACATCTCGTGGGACCGGGGAGCTGTTTTTT
TRBD1	-	TRBV12-5	TRBJ2-6	CASGLVQGAGANVLTF	TGTGCTAGTGGTTTGGTACAGGGGGCTGGGGCCAACGTCCTGACTTTC
TRBD1	-	TRBV12-3/TRBV12-4	TRBJ1-4	CASSSGQGEKLFF	TGTGCCAGCAGTTCTGGACAGGGTGAAAAACTGTTTTTT
TRBD1	-	TRBV5-6	TRBJ2-3	CASSWGQGADTQYF	TGTGCCAGCAGCTGGGGACAGGGGGCAGATACGCAGTATTTT
TRBD2	once	TRBV5-1	TRBJ2-3	CASSQGTSESTDTQYF	TGCGCCAGCTCCCAAGGGACTAGCGAGAGCACAGATACGCAGTATTTT
-	few	TRBV19	TRBJ1-5	CASSIVYGGDQPQHF	TGTGCCAGTAGTATCGTCTATGGGGGGGATCAGCCCCAGCATTTT
TRBD1	-	TRBV5-1	TRBJ1-6	CASSRDRFNSPLHF	TGCGCCAGCAGCCGGGACAGGTTTAATTCACCCCTCCACTTT
TRBD2	-	TRBV10-2	TRBJ2-7	CASSEGLVSYEQYF	TGCGCCAGCAGTGAGGGACTAGTTTCCTACGAGCAGTACTTC
TRBD2	-	TRBV3-1/TRBV3-2	TRBJ2-6	CASSLRVEREGQVSGANVLTF	TGTGCCAGCAGCCTGCGGGTGGAGCGGGAGGGACAAGTGTCTGGGGCCAACGTCCTGACTTTC
TRBD1	-	TRBV7-2	TRBJ2-7	CASSQRHRGSYYEQYF	TGTGCCAGCAGCCAAAGACACAGGGGAAGCTACTACGAGCAGTACTTC
-	-	TRBV28	TRBJ1-5	CASSLRASLNSNQPQHF	TGTGCCAGCAGTTTAAGAGCAAGCCTAAATAGCAATCAGCCCCAGCATTTT
TRBD1	few	TRBV27	TRBJ2-2	CASSPPDRVVTGELFF	TGTGCCAGCAGTCCCCCCGACAGGGTTGTTACCGGGGAGCTGTTTTTT
-	-	TRBV6-1	TRBJ1-4	CASSVQLQNRNEKLFF	TGTGCCAGCAGTGTCCAGTTACAGAACCGTAATGAAAAACTGTTTTTT
TRBD2	few	TRBV6-5	TRBJ2-1	CASTSSGSYNEQFF	TGTGCCAGCACTTCTAGCGGATCCTACAATGAGCAGTTCTTC
TRBD1	-	TRBV24-1	TRBJ2-3	CATSDPGQSYTQYF	TGTGCCACCAGTGACCCGGGACAGTCATATACGCAGTATTTT
TRBD1	-	TRBV7-8	TRBJ1-4	CASSSQGAGEKLFF	TGTGCCAGCAGCTCACAGGGGGCGGGAGAAAAACTGTTTTTT
-	-	TRBV11-2	TRBJ1-1	CASSPRGRNTEAFF	TGTGCCAGCAGCCCTCGCGGGAGGAACACTGAAGCTTTCTTT
TRBD2	-	TRBV7-6	TRBJ2-3	CASSLIAGFSTDTQYF	TGTGCCAGCAGCTTGATAGCGGGCTTTAGCACAGATACGCAGTATTTT
TRBD1	-	TRBV5-4	TRBJ2-7	CASSRDRGYEQYF	TGTGCCAGCAGCCGCGACAGGGGCTACGAGCAGTACTTC
TRBD1	-	TRBV24-1	TRBJ2-5	CATSEDRGGETQYF	TGTGCCACCAGTGAGGACAGGGGCGGGGAGACCCAGTACTTC
-	-	TRBV19	TRBJ2-1	CASAGWQFF	TGTGCCAGTGCGGGCTGGCAGTTCTTC
TRBD2	-	TRBV27	TRBJ2-7	CASRASGTSWYEQYF	TGTGCCAGCAGGGCCTCCGGGACTAGCTGGTACGAGCAGTACTTC
TRBD2	-	TRBV5-4	TRBJ2-7	CASSLGGSLYEQYF	TGTGCCAGCAGCTTGGGCGGGAGTCTGTACGAGCAGTACTTC
-	-	TRBV19	TRBJ1-2	CASRGEIYGYTF	TGTGCCAGCCGGGGGGAAATCTATGGCTACACCTTC
-	-	TRBV5-1	TRBJ2-2	CASLFLPSTGELFF	TGCGCCAGCCTATTCTTGCCTTCCACCGGGGAGCTGTTTTTT
TRBD1	-	TRBV19	TRBJ2-2	CASSLGQVHTGELFF	TGTGCCAGTTCCCTGGGACAGGTGCACACCGGGGAGCTGTTTTTT
TRBD1	-	TRBV13	TRBJ2-1	CAGSYGTGTYNEQFF	TGTGCCGGCAGCTACGGGACAGGGACCTACAATGAGCAGTTCTTC
TRBD2	-	TRBV3-1/TRBV3-2	TRBJ2-1	CASSQGRGLAGDNEQFF	TGTGCCAGCAGCCAAGGAAGGGGACTAGCGGGTGACAATGAGCAGTTCTTC
TRBD1	-	TRBV3-1/TRBV3-2	TRBJ2-5	CASSQGDRGFGETQYF	TGTGCCAGCAGCCAAGGGGACAGGGGCTTTGGAGAGACCCAGTACTTC
-	-	TRBV18	TRBJ1-2	CASSPKTGEGGYTF	TGTGCCAGCTCACCCAAGACAGGCGAGGGCGGCTACACCTTC
TRBD1	-	TRBV6-6	TRBJ1-2	CASSYPPDRDNYGYTF	TGTGCCAGCAGTTACCCCCCCGACAGGGATAACTATGGCTACACCTTC
-	-	TRBV28	TRBJ2-7	CASSLGGNYEQYF	TGTGCCAGCAGTTTGGGGGGAAACTACGAGCAGTACTTC
-	-	TRBV7-8	TRBJ2-5	CASSPGGPTQETQYF	TGTGCCAGCAGCCCAGGTGGCCCTACCCAAGAGACCCAGTACTTC
-	once	TRBV3-1/TRBV3-2	TRBJ2-2	CASSLEGPGELFF	TGTGCCAGCAGCCTCGAGGGTCCCGGGGAGCTGTTTTTT
TRBD2	once	TRBV10-3	TRBJ2-5	CAISGVQLAGTQETQYF	TGTGCCATCAGTGGGGTCCAACTAGCGGGTACCCAAGAGACCCAGTACTTC
TRBD1	-	TRBV28	TRBJ1-6	CASSSWSWGQTNSPLHF	TGTGCCAGCAGTTCGTGGAGTTGGGGACAGACCAATTCACCCCTCCACTTT
TRBD1	-	TRBV28	TRBJ1-6	CASSLVTGGSPLHF	TGTGCCAGCAGTTTAGTGACAGGGGGTTCACCCCTCCACTTT
TRBD2	-	TRBV10-3	TRBJ2-1	CAISEREGGEQFF	TGTGCCATCAGTGAGAGGGAGGGAGGTGAGCAGTTCTTC
-	-	TRBV18	TRBJ1-3	CASSPDTAGNTIYF	TGTGCCAGCTCACCGGACACCGCTGGAAACACCATATATTTT
TRBD2	-	TRBV29-1	TRBJ2-1	CSVVFSGRASEQFF	TGCAGCGTTGTTTTTAGCGGGAGGGCAAGTGAGCAGTTCTTC
TRBD2	-	TRBV5-1	TRBJ2-7	CASSTTSGSVDEQYF	TGCGCCAGCAGCACGACTAGCGGGAGTGTCGACGAGCAGTACTTC
TRBD2	-	TRBV7-9	TRBJ2-3	CASSSMTSGTDTQYF	TGTGCCAGCAGCTCCATGACTAGCGGGACAGATACGCAGTATTTT
-	once	TRBV7-9	TRBJ2-1	CASSLAMGVNEQFF	TGTGCCAGCAGCTTAGCCATGGGAGTCAATGAGCAGTTCTTC
TRBD1	-	TRBV7-8	TRBJ1-4	CASSQDRAPINEKLFF	TGTGCCAGCAGCCAAGACAGGGCACCCATTAATGAAAAACTGTTTTTT
-	-	TRBV11-2	TRBJ2-1	CASSLGVQGTGEQFF	TGTGCCAGCAGCTTAGGGGTCCAGGGTACCGGTGAGCAGTTCTTC
TRBD2	-	TRBV27	TRBJ2-1	CASSTSGSNYEQFF	TGTGCCAGCAGTACTAGCGGGAGTAACTATGAGCAGTTCTTC
-	few	TRBV3-1/TRBV3-2	TRBJ1-1	CASSPPQPGTEAFF	TGTGCCAGCAGCCCCCCGCAGCCGGGGACTGAAGCTTTCTTT
-	-	TRBV5-4	TRBJ2-5	CASSLFGGPVRETQYF	TGTGCCAGCAGCTTGTTTGGAGGGCCAGTCCGAGAGACCCAGTACTTC
TRBD2	-	TRBV6-5	TRBJ2-7	CASSRSSGGSYEQYF	TGTGCCAGCAGTCGCTCTAGCGGGGGATCCTACGAGCAGTACTTC
-	once	TRBV6-5	TRBJ2-7	CASRAVEAGAEQYF	TGTGCCAGCAGGGCGGTAGAGGCAGGGGCCGAGCAGTACTTC
-	-	TRBV5-1	TRBJ1-2	CASSGGDYGYTF	TGCGCCAGCAGCGGGGGGGACTATGGCTACACCTTC